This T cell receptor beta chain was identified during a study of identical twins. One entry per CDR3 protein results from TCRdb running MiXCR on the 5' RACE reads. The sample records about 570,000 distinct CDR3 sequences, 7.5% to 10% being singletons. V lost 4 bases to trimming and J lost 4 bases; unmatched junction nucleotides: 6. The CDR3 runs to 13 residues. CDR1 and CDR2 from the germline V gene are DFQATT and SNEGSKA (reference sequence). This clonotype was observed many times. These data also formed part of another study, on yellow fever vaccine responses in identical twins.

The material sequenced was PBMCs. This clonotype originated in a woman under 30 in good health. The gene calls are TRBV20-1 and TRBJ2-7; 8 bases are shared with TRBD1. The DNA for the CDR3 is TGCAGTGCTATACCCAGGGGGCGGTACGAGCAGTACTTC. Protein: CSAIPRGRYEQYF.